The next 21 T cell receptor beta chains were all read from a single sample in a study of regulatory T cells in long-lasting Graves disease. Time point here: persistent/refractory GD, antithyroid drugs over 5 years with positive TRAb. PBMC RNA served as the TCR library source. Building of the TCR beta libraries involved iRepertoire HTBI primers and Arm-PCR of CDR3 regions. TCRdb ran MiXCR on the multiplex PCR reads and lists one entry per CDR3 protein. The sample holds 400,000 to 450,000 distinct CDR3 sequences, around 22% seen once. The input for sequencing was peripheral blood mononuclear cells (PBMCs), taken when the disease was refractory, from a patient treated with antithyroid drugs. Source of these receptors: a female donor with Graves disease.

This clonotype was counted ten times or more. This chain uses TRBV2 with TRBJ2-2; D gene unclear. V lost 5 bases and J lost 5, with 15 bases in between. Germline loops: CDR1 SNHLY, CDR2 FYNNEI. CDR3 size: 15 residues. The CDR3 protein is CASSPPEEWTGELFF. CDR3 in DNA: TGTGCCAGCAGTCCCCCCGAGGAGTGGACCGGGGAGCTGTTTTTT.

This clonotype came up a few times. The gene calls are TRBV5-1 and TRBJ2-1; D not certain. CDR3 length equals 17 residues. The V end was cut by 0 bases, the J end by 5 bases, with 18 bases between. The germline gives CDR1 SGHRS, CDR2 YFSETQ. The CDR3 DNA sequence: TGCGCCAGCAGCTTGGACCCCCGTTTGTCAATAGACAATGAGCAGTTCTTC. It yields the protein CASSLDPRLSIDNEQFF. The entire variable domain, with the rest obtained from reference TRBV5-1 and TRBJ2-1, is as follows: KAGVTQTPRYLIKTRGQQVTLSCSPISGHRSVSWYQQTPGQGLQFLFEYFSETQRNKGNFPGRFSGRQFSNSRSEMNVSTLELGDSALYLCASSLDPRLSIDNEQFFGPGTRLTVL.

This clonotype was seen only a few times. The chain links TRBV5-1 to TRBJ1-1; 8 bases align to TRBD1. In germline, CDR1 is SGHRS, CDR2 YFSETQ. This CDR3 spans 14 amino acids. V shed 2 bases and J 4 bases; nucleotides not matched to a gene: 4. CDR3 DNA: TGCGCCAGCAGCTTCGGACAGGGAACCACTGAAGCTTTCTTT. This encodes CASSFGQGTTEAFF. The full variable domain, rest sourced from reference TRBV5-1 and TRBJ1-1, is KAGVTQTPRYLIKTRGQQVTLSCSPISGHRSVSWYQQTPGQGLQFLFEYFSETQRNKGNFPGRFSGRQFSNSRSEMNVSTLELGDSALYLCASSFGQGTTEAFFGQGTRLTVV.

J is TRBJ2-7 and V is TRBV6-1; D uncertain. The CDR3 consists of 14 residues. Germline V CDR1 and CDR2: MNHNS, SASEGT. V was trimmed by 1 base and J by 3 bases, leaving 10 bases between them. The DNA of the CDR3 is TGTGCCAGCAGTGAAGATAAGAGCTACTACGAGCAGTACTTC. Protein: CASSEDKSYYEQYF.

This clonotype was observed many times. One junction end does not reproduce the germline sequence, and a read error may be involved. The rearrangement joins TRBV28 to TRBJ1-4; the D gene is possibly TRBD1 (5 bases). CDR3 length: 17 amino acids. Germline V gives CDR1 MDHEN, CDR2 SYDVKM. This chain's CDR3 is CASNLRTTGSAGEKLFF. The CDR3 DNA is TGTGCCAGCAATTTAAGAACTACAGGCTCCGCCGGGGAAAAACTGTTTTTT.

There are many counts of this clonotype. The rearrangement uses TRBV7-2 and TRBJ1-5; D is unclear. V lost 2 bases, J lost 7 bases, and 12 bases lay in between. CDR3 size: 14 residues. The germline V gene has CDR1 SGHTA and CDR2 FQGNSA. In DNA, the CDR3 is TGTGCCAGCAGCTTATTCCCGGGGAGACAGCCCCAGCATTTT. Its protein is CASSLFPGRQPQHF. The whole variable domain, filled in from reference TRBV7-2 and TRBJ1-5, reads GAGVSQSPSNKVTEKGKDVELRCDPISGHTALYWYRQSLGQGLEFLIYFQGNSAPDKSGLPSDRFSAERTGGSVSTLTIQRTQQEDSAVYLCASSLFPGRQPQHFGDGTRLSIL.

The chain couples TRBV30 to TRBJ1-2; maybe TRBD1 (5 bases). Trimming removed 0 bases at V and 4 bases at J, with 12 bases between. Germline values: CDR1 GTSNPN, CDR2 SVGIG (reference sequence). This CDR3 is built from 14 residues. In DNA form, the CDR3 reads TGTGCCTGGAGTGTCGGTCGGGGGTCCTATGGCTACACCTTC. Protein: CAWSVGRGSYGYTF.

The rearrangement joins TRBV30 to TRBJ1-6, with D possibly matching TRBD1 (5 bases). The V end was cut by 3 bases, the J end by 5 bases, with 11 bases between. CDR3 length equals 14 residues. Germline V lookup: CDR1 GTSNPN, CDR2 SVGIG (reference sequence). The CDR3 DNA reads TGTGCCTGGAGCCGGACACCTAATAATTCACCCCTCCACTTT. This sequence encodes CAWSRTPNNSPLHF. Together with reference TRBV30 and TRBJ1-6, the CDR3 gives the full variable domain: SQTIHQWPATLVQPVGSPLSLECTVEGTSNPNLYWYRQAAGRGLQLLFYSVGIGQISSEVPQNLSASRPQDRQFILSSKKLLLSDSGFYLCAWSRTPNNSPLHFGNGTRLTVT.

This clonotype was seen many times. This chain uses TRBV28 with TRBJ2-5; no reliable D call. Trimming shortened V by 1 base and J by 6 bases, and 9 bases separated the two germline ends. Germline V gene lookup returns CDR1 MDHEN and CDR2 SYDVKM. The CDR3 loop spans 13 amino acids. The CDR3 DNA reads as TGTGCCAGCAGTTTATCGGATGCGAAGACCCAGTACTTC. It yields the protein CASSLSDAKTQYF.

This clonotype was seen many times. CDR3 in DNA: TGTGCCAGCAGCCGTAGCGGTCCAATTCAAGAGACCCAGTACTTC. This sequence encodes CASSRSGPIQETQYF. The V and J genes are TRBV5-4 and TRBJ2-5; perhaps TRBD2 as D (6 bases). V gave up 4 bases and J gave up 2 bases, with 15 bases separating them. The germline V gene has CDR1 SGHNT and CDR2 YYREEE (reference sequence). The CDR3 is 15 amino acids. Using reference TRBV5-4 and TRBJ2-5 for the parts outside the CDR3, the full variable domain is ETGVTQSPTHLIKTRGQQVTLRCSSQSGHNTVSWYQQALGQGPQFIFQYYREEENGRGNFPPRFSGLQFPNYSSELNVNALELDDSALYLCASSRSGPIQETQYFGPGTRLLVL.

In its sample, this clonotype was seen many times. This chain connects TRBV3-1 to TRBJ2-5, with TRBD1 as a possible D gene (5 bases). This CDR3 has 15 amino acids. Trimming stripped 0 bases from V and 3 bases from J, with 11 bases between. Germline V gene lookup returns CDR1 LGHDT and CDR2 YNNKEL (reference sequence). The CDR3 reads CASSQDRAGKETQYF. The CDR3 nucleotides are TGTGCCAGCAGCCAAGATAGGGCAGGGAAAGAGACCCAGTACTTC.

V and J are TRBV2 and TRBJ1-5; D perhaps matches TRBD1 (5 bases). This CDR3 is built from 14 residues. Trimming left V 1 base short and J 4 bases short, with 8 bases between. Germline CDR1 is SNHLY and CDR2 is FYNNEI. The CDR3 here is CASSEGWGNQPQHF. The CDR3 nucleotides are TGTGCCAGCAGTGAAGGATGGGGGAATCAGCCCCAGCATTTT.

This clonotype came up a few times. This sequence joins TRBV5-1 and TRBJ1-1, with no clear D. V was trimmed by 0 bases and J by 1 base, leaving 10 bases between them. CDR3 size: 15 residues. The germline gives CDR1 SGHRS, CDR2 YFSETQ. The DNA of the CDR3 is TGCGCCAGCAGCTTGGAGGCACCCGAGAACACTGAAGCTTTCTTT. Translated: CASSLEAPENTEAFF.

This clonotype was seen ten or more times. The J gene is TRBJ2-7, the V gene TRBV2; D may be TRBD2 (5 bases). The germline V gene encodes CDR1 SNHLY and CDR2 FYNNEI. The CDR3 is 16 residues long. The ends were cut back, 1 base at V and 3 bases at J, with 16 bases in the middle. Here the CDR3 reads CASSEGASLDYYEQYF. The CDR3 DNA follows: TGTGCCAGCAGTGAAGGGGCTAGCCTTGATTACTACGAGCAGTACTTC.

This clonotype was seen only a few times. V gene TRBV29-1 combines with J gene TRBJ2-6; D possibly corresponds to TRBD1 (5 bases). Germline lookup yields CDR1 SQVTM and CDR2 ANQGSEA. CDR3 length: 14 residues. V was shortened by 6 bases and J by 2 bases, with 11 bases between the two germline ends. This chain's CDR3 is CSVGVSAGANVLTF. In DNA, the CDR3 is TGCAGCGTAGGGGTGTCGGCTGGGGCCAACGTCCTGACTTTC. The complete variable domain, with remaining parts taken from reference TRBV29-1 and TRBJ2-6, reads SAVISQKPSRDICQRGTSLTIQCQVDSQVTMMFWYRQQPGQSLTLIATANQGSEATYESGFVIDKFPISRPNLTFSTLTVSNMSPEDSSIYLCSVGVSAGANVLTFGAGSRLTVL.

The rearrangement uses TRBV20-1 and TRBJ2-4; TRBD2 is a possible D gene (6 bases). Trimming took off 1 base at V and 0 bases at J, with 10 bases between the two ends. The length of the CDR3 is 15 residues. Germline V CDR1 and CDR2: DFQATT, SNEGSKA (reference sequence). CDR3 residues: CSARVPGVAKNIQYF. The CDR3 DNA reads TGCAGTGCTAGAGTTCCGGGAGTAGCCAAAAACATTCAGTACTTC.

The V call is TRBV24-1, the J call TRBJ1-5; D remains ambiguous. The ends were cut back, 0 bases at V and 5 bases at J, with 16 bases in the middle. Germline V gene sequence: CDR1 KGHDR, CDR2 SFDVKD. This CDR3 contains 17 residues. As DNA, the CDR3 is TGTGCCACCAGTGATTTGAGAACGGCCCCGGGCGATCAGCCCCAGCATTTT. Protein sequence: CATSDLRTAPGDQPQHF.

This clonotype was detected many times. V is TRBV19 and J is TRBJ2-5; a weak D match, TRBD1 (6 bases). Germline assignment: CDR1 LNHDA and CDR2 SQIVND (reference sequence). The length of the CDR3 is 20 residues. The V end lost 0 bases, the J end lost 4 bases, and 27 bases lay between the germline ends. The CDR3 sequence: CASSIDAAGTRSVLGETQYF. In nucleotides, the CDR3 is TGTGCCAGTAGTATAGACGCCGCCGGGACAAGGTCGGTTTTGGGAGAGACCCAGTACTTC.

The chain couples TRBV6-2 or TRBV6-3 to TRBJ2-7; possibly TRBD1 for D (5 bases). The CDR3 extends over 16 amino acids. Germline V gene sequence: CDR1 MNHEY, CDR2 SVGEGT. Trimming shortened V by 6 bases and J by 1 base, and 19 bases separated the two germline ends. The CDR3 DNA is TGTGCCAGCAGCTCCCCCGGCAGGGTCGGTTCCTACGAGCAGTACTTC. Its translation is CASSSPGRVGSYEQYF.

This clonotype was seen a handful of times. The V gene is TRBV19, the J gene TRBJ2-6, with unresolved D. V lost 6 bases, J lost 1 base, and 7 bases lay in between. Germline V lookup: CDR1 LNHDA, CDR2 SQIVND (reference sequence). The CDR3 runs 14 residues. The CDR3 sequence: CASSPESGANVLTF. The CDR3 bases are TGTGCCAGTAGCCCCGAGTCTGGGGCCAACGTCCTGACTTTC.

This clonotype appeared many times. The chain recombines TRBV5-5 with TRBJ1-6, with D unclear. CDR1 SGHKS and CDR2 YYEKEE come from the germline V gene (reference sequence). V dropped 4 bases and J dropped 8 bases, with 16 bases sitting between them. The CDR3 is 15 residues long. The CDR3 sequence: CASSPLGRGDSPLHF. The CDR3 nucleotides are TGTGCCAGCAGCCCCCTAGGACGGGGTGATTCACCCCTCCACTTT.